These 5 T cell receptor beta chains share one sample of origin, sequenced in a study of shared clonotypes between healthy human individuals. Clones were read by immunoSEQ multiplex PCR, and TCRdb kept only the in-frame ones, dropping some. The sample includes more than 2,000,000 clones, 80% to 95% of them seen just once. Input material: naive CD4+ T cells from PBMCs. Subset given: CD45RA+ positively selected. The receptors originated from a man aged 18-30 years in good health. Some clones in this sample may be carry-over from other donors' samples.

The rearrangement uses TRBV5-1 and TRBJ2-2; D is undetermined. The CDR3 covers 15 residues. Germline CDR1 SGHRS, CDR2 YFSETQ. Between the trimmed V and J ends, which lost 2 bases and 1 base, there was a span of 9 bases. The CDR3 DNA reads TGCGCCAGCAGCTTTAACTCCAGGAACACCGGGGAGCTGTTTTTT. It specifies CASSFNSRNTGELFF.

J is TRBJ2-3 and V is TRBV10-3; D is ambiguous. Germline lookup yields CDR1 ENHRY and CDR2 SYGVKD. V lost 3 bases and J 3 bases, leaving 10 bases between the germline ends. CDR3 length: 14 residues. Here the CDR3 reads CAISESRGTDTQYF. The DNA of the CDR3 is TGTGCCATCAGTGAAAGTCGCGGAACAGATACGCAGTATTTT.

The chain combines TRBV29-1 with TRBJ2-5; 8 positions match TRBD1. The CDR3 is 11 amino acids. The ends lost 3 bases at V and 12 bases at J; junction bases unmatched: 6. In germline, CDR1 is SQVTM, CDR2 ANQGSEA. CDR3 sequence reads: CSVDATGDEYF. The CDR3, as DNA: TGCAGCGTTGATGCGACAGGGGACGAGTACTTC. Full variable domain (rest looked up from reference TRBV29-1 and TRBJ2-5): SAVISQKPSRDICQRGTSLTIQCQVDSQVTMMFWYRQQPGQSLTLIATANQGSEATYESGFVIDKFPISRPNLTFSTLTVSNMSPEDSSIYLCSVDATGDEYFGPGTRLLVL.

This sequence joins TRBV5-8 and TRBJ1-2; 9 bases agree with TRBD1. CDR1 SGHTS and CDR2 YDEGEE come from the germline V gene. V was clipped by 4 bases and J by 4 bases; unmatched bases: 8. This CDR3 region has 15 residues. For the CDR3, the DNA is TGTGCCAGCAGCCCGGGACAGGGAGTTTTCTATGGCTACACCTTC. It specifies CASSPGQGVFYGYTF. Complete variable domain (other parts from reference TRBV5-8 and TRBJ1-2): EAGVTQSPTHLIKTRGQQATLRCSPISGHTSVYWYQQALGLGLQFLLWYDEGEERNRGNFPPRFSGRQFPNYSSELNVNALELEDSALYLCASSPGQGVFYGYTFGSGTRLTVV.

The chain recombines TRBV19 with TRBJ2-1; 15 nucleotides agree with TRBD2. CDR1 LNHDA and CDR2 SQIVND come from the germline V gene (reference sequence). The length of the CDR3 is 16 residues. With 4 bases clipped from V and 15 bases from J, the junction kept 13 bases outside the gene matches. The CDR3 loop is CASSSGLAGGPYFAFF. As DNA, the CDR3 is TGTGCCAGTAGTAGCGGACTAGCGGGAGGGCCTTATTTTGCGTTCTTC.